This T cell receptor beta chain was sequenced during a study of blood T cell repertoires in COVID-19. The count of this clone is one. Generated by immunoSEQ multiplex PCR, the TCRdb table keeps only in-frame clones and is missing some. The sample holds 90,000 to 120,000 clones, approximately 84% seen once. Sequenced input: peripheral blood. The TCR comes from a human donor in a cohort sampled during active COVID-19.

The CDR3 loop is CASRPGTSGGYNEQFF. CDR3 coding DNA: TGTGCCAGCAGGCCCGGGACTAGCGGGGGGTACAATGAGCAGTTCTTC. The chain is built from TRBV2 and TRBJ2-1, with 15 positions matching TRBD2. Germline CDR1 reads SNHLY; CDR2 reads FYNNEI. V lost 6 bases to trimming and J lost 4 bases; unmatched junction nucleotides: 4. The CDR3 spans 16 residues.